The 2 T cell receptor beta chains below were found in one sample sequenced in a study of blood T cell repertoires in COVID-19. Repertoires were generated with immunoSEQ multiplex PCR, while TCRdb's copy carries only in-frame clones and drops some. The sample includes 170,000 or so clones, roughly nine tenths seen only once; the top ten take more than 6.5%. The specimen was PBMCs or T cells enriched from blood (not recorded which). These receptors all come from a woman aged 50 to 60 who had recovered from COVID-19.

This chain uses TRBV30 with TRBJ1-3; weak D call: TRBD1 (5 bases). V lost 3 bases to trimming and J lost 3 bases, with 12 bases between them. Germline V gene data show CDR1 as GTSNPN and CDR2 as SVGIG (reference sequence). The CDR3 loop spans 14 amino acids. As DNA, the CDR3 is TGTGCCTGGAGGATTCAGGGATTTGGAAACACCATATATTTT. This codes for CAWRIQGFGNTIYF. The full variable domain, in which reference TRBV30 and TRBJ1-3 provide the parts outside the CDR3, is SQTIHQWPATLVQPVGSPLSLECTVEGTSNPNLYWYRQAAGRGLQLLFYSVGIGQISSEVPQNLSASRPQDRQFILSSKKLLLSDSGFYLCAWRIQGFGNTIYFGEGSWLTVV.

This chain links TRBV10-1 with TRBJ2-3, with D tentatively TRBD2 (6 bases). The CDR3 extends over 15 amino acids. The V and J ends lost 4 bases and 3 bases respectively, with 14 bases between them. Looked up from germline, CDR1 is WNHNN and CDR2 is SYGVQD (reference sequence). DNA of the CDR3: TGCGCCAGCAGTGTAGCCGTTGGGAGGACAGATACGCAGTATTTT. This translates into CASSVAVGRTDTQYF.